Below, 9 T cell receptor beta chains from the same sample are listed, as sequenced in a study of T-cell memory formation after mild COVID-19. A single record per CDR3 protein comes from TCRdb applying MiXCR to the 5' RACE reads. This sample has hundreds of thousands of distinct CDR3 sequences, with approximately 16% found just once. The specimen was PBMCs or a T cell subset sorted from them (not recorded which). The receptors were gathered from a man between 18 and 35 years old who had mild COVID-19 (a few samples of this study predate the infection). Cell type and time point are not known.

This clonotype was detected only a few times. The CDR3 sequence: CASSEGTGSGNTIYF. In DNA form, the CDR3 reads TGTGCCAGCAGCGAGGGGACAGGCTCTGGAAACACCATATATTTT. The J gene is TRBJ1-3, the V gene TRBV9, with 8 bases identical to TRBD1. CDR3 length equals 15 residues. The V gene's germline CDR1 is SGDLS and CDR2 YYNGEE. With 3 bases clipped from V and 0 bases from J, the junction kept 2 bases outside the gene matches.

The chain joins TRBV12-3 or TRBV12-4 to TRBJ2-7, with 7 positions matching TRBD1. V shed 2 bases, J shed 5 bases, and the junction held 6 bases outside the gene matches. The CDR3 sequence is 14 residues long. The CDR3 DNA follows: TGTGCCAGCAGTTTACGAGGGGGCAACGACGAGCAGTACTTC. Its translation is CASSLRGGNDEQYF.

V and J are TRBV19 and TRBJ1-1, with D possibly TRBD1 on 5 matching bases. The CDR3 totals 13 residues. V lost 3 bases and J lost 6, with 11 bases in between. The germline CDR1 and CDR2 sequences are LNHDA and SQIVND (reference sequence). The CDR3 spells CASSMGEIAEAFF. The CDR3 region has the DNA TGTGCCAGTAGTATGGGGGAAATCGCTGAAGCTTTCTTT.

This clonotype was counted only a few times. The V gene is TRBV5-1, the J gene TRBJ1-1, with a tentative D call TRBD1 (6 bases). CDR3 length: 14 amino acids. Germline V CDR1 and CDR2: SGHRS, YFSETQ. Trimming removed 0 bases from V and 6 bases from J, with 12 bases in between. The CDR3 is CASSLVPTGPEAFF. In DNA form, the CDR3 reads TGCGCCAGCAGCTTGGTACCCACAGGGCCTGAAGCTTTCTTT.

This clonotype was counted a few times. The chain recombines TRBV7-9 with TRBJ1-2; weak D call: TRBD1 (5 bases). The V gene's germline CDR1 is SEHNR and CDR2 FQNEAQ (reference sequence). The length of the CDR3 is 13 residues. V lost 5 bases and J lost 4, with 11 bases in between. The CDR3 is CASSVGTAYGYTF. The CDR3 DNA reads TGTGCCAGCAGCGTTGGGACCGCCTATGGCTACACCTTC.

The chain carries TRBV6-6 and TRBJ2-3; possibly TRBD2 for D (5 bases). The CDR3 is 14 residues long. Trimming stripped 0 bases from V and 1 base from J, with 5 bases between. Germline V gene data show CDR1 as MNHNY and CDR2 as SVGAGI (reference sequence). CDR3 coding DNA: TGTGCCAGCAGTTACTCGGAGGGCACAGATACGCAGTATTTT. This sequence encodes CASSYSEGTDTQYF.

This clonotype was detected a few times. V and J are TRBV24-1 and TRBJ2-1, with 8 bases matching TRBD2. The V gene end was trimmed by 10 bases and the J gene end by 8 bases; junction bases not matched to a gene: 12. The CDR3 covers 14 residues. CDR1 and CDR2 (germline): KGHDR, SFDVKD. CDR3 sequence reads: CATATAGAPHEQFF. CDR3 nucleotides: TGTGCCACTGCTACAGCGGGGGCTCCACATGAGCAGTTCTTC.

A few counts support this clonotype. V usage is TRBV5-5 and J usage is TRBJ2-5; D is unclear. The CDR3 covers 14 residues. V lost 0 bases and J lost 5, with 11 bases in between. Germline CDR1 is SGHKS and CDR2 is YYEKEE (reference sequence). The CDR3 reads CASSLGRQLETQYF. DNA for the CDR3: TGTGCCAGCAGCTTGGGACGGCAGTTGGAGACCCAGTACTTC. Looking up the rest from reference TRBV5-5 and TRBJ2-5 gives the full variable domain: DAGVTQSPTHLIKTRGQQVTLRCSPISGHKSVSWYQQVLGQGPQFIFQYYEKEERGRGNFPDRFSARQFPNYSSELNVNALLLGDSALYLCASSLGRQLETQYFGPGTRLLVL.

The chain carries TRBV10-3 and TRBJ2-3, with D possibly called TRBD1 or TRBD2 (5 bases each). Deletions cut 6 bases from V and 8 bases from J, with 18 bases between. CDR1 and CDR2 (germline): ENHRY, SYGVKD. This CDR3 is built from 14 residues. CDR3 in amino acids: CAISSGTTSATQYF. CDR3 bases: TGTGCCATCAGCTCCGGGACCACCTCAGCTACGCAGTATTTT.